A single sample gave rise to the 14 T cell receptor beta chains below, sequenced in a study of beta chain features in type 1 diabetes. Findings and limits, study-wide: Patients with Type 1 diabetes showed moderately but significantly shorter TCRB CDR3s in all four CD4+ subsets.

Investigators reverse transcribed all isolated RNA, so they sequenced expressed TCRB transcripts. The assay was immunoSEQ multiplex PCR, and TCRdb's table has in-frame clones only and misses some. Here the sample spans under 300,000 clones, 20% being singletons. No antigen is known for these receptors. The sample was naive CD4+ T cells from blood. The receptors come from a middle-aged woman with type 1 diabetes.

DNA for the CDR3: TGTGCCAGCAGCTTAGTACTAGCGGGCACAGATACGCAGTATTTT. This sequence encodes CASSLVLAGTDTQYF. The chain recombines TRBV7-2 with TRBJ2-3; 8 nucleotides match TRBD2. The V segment lost 1 base and the J segment 1 base; nucleotides outside the gene matches: 1. CDR1 is SGHTA, CDR2 FQGNSA, per germline. CDR3 size: 15 residues.

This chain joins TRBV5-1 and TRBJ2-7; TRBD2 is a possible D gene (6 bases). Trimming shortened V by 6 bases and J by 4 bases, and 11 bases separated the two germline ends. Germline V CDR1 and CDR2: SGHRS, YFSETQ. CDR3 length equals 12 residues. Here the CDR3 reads CASTLEGYEQYF. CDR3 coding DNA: TGCGCCAGCACCCTGGAGGGATACGAGCAGTACTTC.

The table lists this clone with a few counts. The chain's CDR3 is CASSRGRNQPQHF. The CDR3 coding sequence is TGTGCCAGCAGTAGGGGCCGCAATCAGCCCCAGCATTTT. The chain combines TRBV27 with TRBJ1-5; D is perhaps TRBD1 (5 bases). Trimming cost V 5 bases and J 2 bases, with 7 bases left between them. Germline CDR1 and CDR2: MNHEY and SMNVEV (reference sequence). The CDR3 runs to 13 residues.

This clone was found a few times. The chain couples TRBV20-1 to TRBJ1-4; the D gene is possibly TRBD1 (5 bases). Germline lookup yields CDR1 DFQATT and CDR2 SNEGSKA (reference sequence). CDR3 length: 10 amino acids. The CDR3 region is CSGGQEKLFF. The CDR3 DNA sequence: TGCAGCGGCGGACAAGAAAAACTGTTTTTT.

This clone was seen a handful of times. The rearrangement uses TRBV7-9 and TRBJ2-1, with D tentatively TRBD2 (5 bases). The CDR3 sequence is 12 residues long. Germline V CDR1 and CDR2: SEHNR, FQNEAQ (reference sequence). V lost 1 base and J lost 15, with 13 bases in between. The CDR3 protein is CASSLGRGVPFF. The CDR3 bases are TGTGCCAGCAGCTTAGGTCGGGGTGTACCGTTCTTC.

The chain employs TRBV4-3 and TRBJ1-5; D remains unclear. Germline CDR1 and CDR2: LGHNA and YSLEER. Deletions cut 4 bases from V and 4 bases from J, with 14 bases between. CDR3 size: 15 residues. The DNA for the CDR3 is TGCGCCAGCAGCCCCGAGGGCCGCCGGAATCAGCCCCAGCATTTT. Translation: CASSPEGRRNQPQHF.

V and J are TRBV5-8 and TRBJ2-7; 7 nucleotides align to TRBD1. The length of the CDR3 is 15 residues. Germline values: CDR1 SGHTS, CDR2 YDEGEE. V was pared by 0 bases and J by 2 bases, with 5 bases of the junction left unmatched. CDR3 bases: TGTGCCAGCAGCTTGGGGGGACAGATAACCTACGAGCAGTACTTC. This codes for CASSLGGQITYEQYF.

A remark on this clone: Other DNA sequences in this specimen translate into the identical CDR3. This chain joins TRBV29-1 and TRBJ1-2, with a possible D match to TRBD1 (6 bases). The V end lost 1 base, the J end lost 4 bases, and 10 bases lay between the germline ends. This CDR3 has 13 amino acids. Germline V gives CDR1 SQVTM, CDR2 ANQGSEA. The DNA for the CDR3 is TGCAGCGTTGAAGGGGGGCCTGTCTATGGCTACACCTTC. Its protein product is CSVEGGPVYGYTF.

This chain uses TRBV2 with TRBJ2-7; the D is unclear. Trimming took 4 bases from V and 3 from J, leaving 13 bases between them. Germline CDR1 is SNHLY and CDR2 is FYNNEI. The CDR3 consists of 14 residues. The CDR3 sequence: CASSARPRSYEQYF. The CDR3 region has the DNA TGTGCCAGCAGTGCGCGACCGCGGAGCTACGAGCAGTACTTC.

CDR3: CASSFIQGSTGELFF. CDR3 in DNA: TGTGCCAGCAGTTTTATTCAGGGCAGCACCGGGGAGCTGTTTTTT. V is TRBV6-6 and J is TRBJ2-2, with a weak D call TRBD1 (5 bases). Germline-derived CDR1 and CDR2 are MNHNY and SVGAGI (reference sequence). CDR3 size: 15 residues. V was cut by 4 bases and J by 4 bases, with 13 bases left in between.

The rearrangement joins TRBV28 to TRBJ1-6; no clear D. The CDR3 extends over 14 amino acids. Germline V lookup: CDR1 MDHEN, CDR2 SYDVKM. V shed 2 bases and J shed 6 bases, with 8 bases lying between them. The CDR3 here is CASSLTVPNSPLHF. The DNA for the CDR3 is TGTGCCAGCAGTTTAACGGTGCCTAATTCACCCCTCCACTTT. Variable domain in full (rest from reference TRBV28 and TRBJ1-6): DVKVTQSSRYLVKRTGEKVFLECVQDMDHENMFWYRQDPGLGLRLIYFSYDVKMKEKGDIPEGYSVSREKKERFSLILESASTNQTSMYLCASSLTVPNSPLHFGNGTRLTVT.

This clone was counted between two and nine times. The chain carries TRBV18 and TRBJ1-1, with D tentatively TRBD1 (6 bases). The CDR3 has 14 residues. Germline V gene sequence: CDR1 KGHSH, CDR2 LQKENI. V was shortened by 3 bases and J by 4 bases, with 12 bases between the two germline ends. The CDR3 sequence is CASSPGRGGTEAFF. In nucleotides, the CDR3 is TGTGCCAGCTCACCGGGCAGGGGCGGCACTGAAGCTTTCTTT.

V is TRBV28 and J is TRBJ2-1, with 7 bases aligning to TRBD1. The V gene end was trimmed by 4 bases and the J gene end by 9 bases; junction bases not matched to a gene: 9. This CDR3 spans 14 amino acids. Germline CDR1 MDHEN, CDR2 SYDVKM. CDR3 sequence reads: CASSYEGAVREQFF. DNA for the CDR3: TGTGCCAGCAGTTATGAGGGGGCCGTCCGTGAGCAGTTCTTC.

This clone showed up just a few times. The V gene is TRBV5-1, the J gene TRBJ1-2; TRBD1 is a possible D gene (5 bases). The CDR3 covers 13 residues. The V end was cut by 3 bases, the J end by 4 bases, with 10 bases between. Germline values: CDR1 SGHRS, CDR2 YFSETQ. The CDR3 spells CASSSGDFYGYTF. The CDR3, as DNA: TGCGCCAGCAGCTCCGGGGACTTCTATGGCTACACCTTC.